This T cell receptor beta chain originates from a study of blood T cell repertoires in COVID-19. Whole-study context: COVID-19 samples, acute and convalescent, were from the United States, Italy and Spain. From T cells, B-cell-depleted T cells, or PBMCs came the material, which was cDNA or gDNA.

Original analysis: Amplified reference gene primers provided the basis for estimating nucleated cell counts. The method was immunoSEQ multiplex PCR; TCRdb's version includes in-frame clones alone and lacks a portion of them. The D gene and trimming were derived from the DNA, and the V and J assignments and clone size from that table. The sample has just over 80,000 clones; about 76% are singletons. CDR3 length: 11 amino acids. The V gene's germline CDR1 is SGDLS and CDR2 YYNGEE. The V gene lost 3 bases and the J gene lost 16 bases, with 11 bases spanning the gap. This clonotype was obtained from a man at least 80 years old with acute or convalescent COVID-19. The chain carries TRBV9 and TRBJ1-6, with a weak D call TRBD1 (6 bases). Source material: peripheral blood. The CDR3 spells CASSAGGRLHF. In DNA, the CDR3 is TGTGCCAGCAGCGCGGGGGGGCGACTCCACTTT. Full variable domain (outside the CDR3, taken from reference TRBV9 and TRBJ1-6): DSGVTQTPKHLITATGQRVTLRCSPRSGDLSVYWYQQSLDQGLQFLIQYYNGEERAKGNILERFSAQQFPDLHSELNLSSLELGDSALYFCASSAGGRLHFGNGTRLTVT.